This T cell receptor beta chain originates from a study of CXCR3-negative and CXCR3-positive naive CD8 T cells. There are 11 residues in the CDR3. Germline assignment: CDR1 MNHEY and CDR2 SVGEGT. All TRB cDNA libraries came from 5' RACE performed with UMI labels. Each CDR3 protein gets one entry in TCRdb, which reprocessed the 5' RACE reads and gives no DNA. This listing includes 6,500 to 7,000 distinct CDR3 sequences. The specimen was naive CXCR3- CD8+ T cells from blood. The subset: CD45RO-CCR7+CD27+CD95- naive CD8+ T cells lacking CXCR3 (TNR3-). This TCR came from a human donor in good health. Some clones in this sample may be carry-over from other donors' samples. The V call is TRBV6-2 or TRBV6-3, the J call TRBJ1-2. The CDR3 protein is CASRVGTGYTF.